The 4 T cell receptor beta chains below were found in one sample sequenced in a study of regulatory T cells in long-lasting Graves disease. As to time point: persistent/refractory GD, antithyroid drugs over 5 years with positive TRAb. RNA isolated from PBMCs was used to make the TCR library. Arm-PCR of CDR3 regions and iRepertoire HTBI primers were used to build TCR beta libraries. TCRdb itself ran the multiplex PCR reads through MiXCR, one entry per CDR3 protein. The sample lists a few hundred thousand distinct CDR3 sequences, 20% to 30% occurring once. The specimen was peripheral blood mononuclear cells (PBMCs), collected when the disease was refractory, from a patient treated with antithyroid drugs. The source of these receptors is a female donor with Graves disease.

This sequence joins TRBV19 and TRBJ2-4, with 7 bases identical to TRBD1. Germline lookup yields CDR1 LNHDA and CDR2 SQIVND (reference sequence). Unmatched junction bases numbered 4, after V lost 5 bases and J lost 0 bases. The CDR3 is 15 amino acids. The CDR3: CASSDDRVAKNIQYF. As DNA, the CDR3 is TGTGCCAGTAGTGACGACAGGGTAGCCAAAAACATTCAGTACTTC.

CDR3 region: CASSLVEGHYEQYF. The DNA of the CDR3 is TGCGCCAGCAGCTTGGTTGAGGGTCACTACGAGCAGTACTTC. The genes are TRBV5-1 and TRBJ2-7; perhaps TRBD2 as D (5 bases). The CDR3 loop spans 14 amino acids. Germline V gene lookup returns CDR1 SGHRS and CDR2 YFSETQ. The V gene lost 0 bases and the J gene lost 3 bases, with 10 bases spanning the gap.

This sequence joins TRBV28 and TRBJ2-1, with a possible D match to TRBD2 (6 bases). Germline lookup yields CDR1 MDHEN and CDR2 SYDVKM. The CDR3 loop spans 14 amino acids. Trimming pared 8 bases from V and 8 bases from J, leaving 19 bases between. CDR3 amino acids: CASEKRAGWDEQFF. In nucleotides, the CDR3 is TGTGCCAGCGAGAAGCGGGCCGGGTGGGATGAGCAGTTCTTC.

This clonotype has a handful of counts. The chain has TRBV5-1 and TRBJ1-1, with D tentatively TRBD1 (5 bases). V was clipped by 0 bases and J by 0 bases, with 18 bases between them. The CDR3 is 18 amino acids. Germline CDR1 is SGHRS and CDR2 is YFSETQ. The CDR3 DNA follows: TGCGCCAGCAGCTTGGGACAGAACCTACCGGTAATGAACACTGAAGCTTTCTTT. As protein: CASSLGQNLPVMNTEAFF. The complete variable domain, with remaining parts taken from reference TRBV5-1 and TRBJ1-1, reads KAGVTQTPRYLIKTRGQQVTLSCSPISGHRSVSWYQQTPGQGLQFLFEYFSETQRNKGNFPGRFSGRQFSNSRSEMNVSTLELGDSALYLCASSLGQNLPVMNTEAFFGQGTRLTVV.